Listed here is a single T cell receptor beta chain. This record comes from a study of blood T cell repertoires in COVID-19. In the study overall: Samples of COVID-19 (acute and convalescent) were obtained from the United States, Italy and Spain. The cDNA or gDNA used as material had been derived from T cells, B-cell-depleted T cells, or PBMCs.

The CDR3 has 15 residues. Germline assignment: CDR1 SGHNT and CDR2 YYREEE (reference sequence). Trimming removed 6 bases at V and 7 bases at J, with 20 bases between. Authors' analysis steps: Nucleated cell number was recorded as an estimate derived from reference gene primer amplification. Measured with immunoSEQ multiplex PCR; TCRdb has only the in-frame clones, and not every one. V and J calls and clone size are given by that table; D and trimming were obtained from the DNA. The profile covers about 170,000 clones, with approximately 83% appearing a single time and roughly 2% taken by the ten largest.

The origin of this receptor is a woman aged 80 or older with acute or convalescent COVID-19. Input material: peripheral blood. The chain couples TRBV5-4 to TRBJ2-1; D perhaps matches TRBD2 (6 bases). The CDR3: CASTLPGRRGNEQFF. CDR3 bases: TGTGCCAGCACTTTACCGGGCCGACGGGGGAATGAGCAGTTCTTC.